This is a list of T cell receptor beta chains from one sample in a study of CD8 T cells in ankylosing spondylitis. TCRdb itself ran the 5' RACE reads through MiXCR, one entry per CDR3 protein. The profile shows about 160,000 distinct CDR3 sequences, 18% of them singletons. The sample taken for sequencing was blood, either unsorted or a sorted T cell fraction (not recorded which). These receptors all come from a male donor with ankylosing spondylitis or in good health (not recorded which). Each CDR3 is given with its conserved first and last residue. A D gene is named only where the DNA matches it firmly. Clone size is given for some rows only: seen once, a few or many times, or a class if the clone is expanded.

j_call: TRBJ1-5; v_call: TRBV5-1; d_call: TRBD1; clone_size: .; cdr3_aa: CAPHRGFDQPQHF; cdr3_nt: TGCGCACCCCACAGGGGTTTTGATCAGCCCCAGCATTTT
j_call: TRBJ2-3; v_call: TRBV10-2; d_call: .; clone_size: .; cdr3_aa: CAASVQAPDTQYF; cdr3_nt: TGCGCCGCCAGTGTTCAAGCCCCAGATACGCAGTATTTT
j_call: TRBJ1-1; v_call: TRBV28; d_call: .; clone_size: .; cdr3_aa: CATRVIEAFF; cdr3_nt: TGTGCCACCCGGGTGATTGAAGCTTTCTTT
j_call: TRBJ1-1; v_call: TRBV5-6; d_call: .; clone_size: .; cdr3_aa: CASRSLTVNTEAFF; cdr3_nt: TGTGCCAGCAGGTCTCTCACCGTGAACACTGAAGCTTTCTTT
j_call: TRBJ2-5; v_call: TRBV18; d_call: .; clone_size: .; cdr3_aa: CASSSRDRGTQYF; cdr3_nt: TGTGCCAGCTCAAGCAGGGATAGGGGGACCCAGTACTTC
j_call: TRBJ2-3; v_call: TRBV29-1; d_call: TRBD2; clone_size: many; cdr3_aa: CSVGRLAGVTDTQYF; cdr3_nt: TGCAGCGTCGGTCGACTAGCGGGAGTCACAGATACGCAGTATTTT
j_call: TRBJ1-4; v_call: TRBV28; d_call: .; clone_size: many; cdr3_aa: CASSFQGATNEKLFF; cdr3_nt: TGTGCCAGCAGTTTTCAGGGCGCAACTAATGAAAAACTGTTTTTT
j_call: TRBJ2-1; v_call: TRBV18; d_call: .; clone_size: .; cdr3_aa: CASSPPQSSGMNEQFF; cdr3_nt: TGTGCCAGCTCACCTCCCCAGAGTAGTGGAATGAATGAGCAGTTCTTC
j_call: TRBJ2-6; v_call: TRBV5-6; d_call: TRBD1; clone_size: .; cdr3_aa: CASSPIGQGALRGANVLTF; cdr3_nt: TGTGCCAGCAGTCCCATTGGACAGGGGGCATTACGCGGGGCCAACGTCCTGACTTTC
j_call: TRBJ2-7; v_call: TRBV5-6; d_call: TRBD2; clone_size: few; cdr3_aa: CASSYRRLADEQYF; cdr3_nt: TGTGCCAGCAGCTACCGACGACTAGCAGACGAGCAGTACTTC
j_call: TRBJ1-1; v_call: TRBV5-4; d_call: TRBD1; clone_size: many; cdr3_aa: CASSLLNPQGAGTEAFF; cdr3_nt: TGTGCCAGCAGCTTGTTGAATCCGCAGGGGGCGGGCACTGAAGCTTTCTTT
j_call: TRBJ2-7; v_call: TRBV20-1; d_call: TRBD2; clone_size: many; cdr3_aa: CSENGLAAYEQYF; cdr3_nt: TGCAGTGAGAACGGACTAGCGGCTTACGAGCAGTACTTC
j_call: TRBJ2-7; v_call: TRBV7-2; d_call: TRBD2; clone_size: .; cdr3_aa: CASSLVGLVREQYF; cdr3_nt: TGTGCCAGCAGCTTAGTAGGACTAGTGAGGGAGCAGTACTTC
j_call: TRBJ2-3; v_call: TRBV3-1; d_call: TRBD2; clone_size: once; cdr3_aa: CASRGTSGSDTQYF; cdr3_nt: TGTGCCAGCAGGGGGACTAGCGGGAGTGATACGCAGTATTTT
j_call: TRBJ2-3; v_call: TRBV3-1; d_call: TRBD1; clone_size: few; cdr3_aa: CASSRQGTLVSDTQYF; cdr3_nt: TGTGCCAGCAGCCGACAGGGCACTCTGGTGTCAGATACGCAGTATTTT
j_call: TRBJ2-7; v_call: TRBV5-1; d_call: .; clone_size: many; cdr3_aa: CASSPARQSYEQYF; cdr3_nt: TGCGCCAGCAGCCCGGCTAGGCAGTCCTACGAGCAGTACTTC
j_call: TRBJ2-3; v_call: TRBV5-1; d_call: .; clone_size: once; cdr3_aa: CASSLARASTDTQYF; cdr3_nt: TGCGCCAGCAGCTTGGCCAGGGCCAGCACAGATACGCAGTATTTT
j_call: TRBJ2-7; v_call: TRBV5-1; d_call: TRBD1; clone_size: many; cdr3_aa: CASSFGQGAIYEQYF; cdr3_nt: TGCGCCAGCAGCTTCGGACAGGGGGCAATCTACGAGCAGTACTTC
j_call: TRBJ1-5; v_call: TRBV4-2; d_call: .; clone_size: .; cdr3_aa: CASSPIGRGGQPQHF; cdr3_nt: TGTGCCAGCAGCCCTATCGGGCGGGGAGGTCAGCCCCAGCATTTT
j_call: TRBJ2-3; v_call: TRBV29-1; d_call: TRBD2; clone_size: many; cdr3_aa: CSVALAGISDTQYF; cdr3_nt: TGCAGCGTTGCTCTAGCGGGAATATCAGATACGCAGTATTTT
j_call: TRBJ2-7; v_call: TRBV29-1; d_call: .; clone_size: few; cdr3_aa: CSVELAAPYEQYF; cdr3_nt: TGCAGCGTTGAACTAGCAGCTCCCTACGAGCAGTACTTC
j_call: TRBJ1-4; v_call: TRBV28; d_call: .; clone_size: .; cdr3_aa: CASSFAYRIGEKLFF; cdr3_nt: TGTGCCAGCAGTTTTGCCTACAGGATTGGCGAAAAACTGTTTTTT
j_call: TRBJ2-5; v_call: TRBV29-1; d_call: .; clone_size: few; cdr3_aa: CSVGFREETQYF; cdr3_nt: TGCAGCGTGGGCTTCAGGGAAGAGACCCAGTACTTC
j_call: TRBJ2-4; v_call: TRBV7-2; d_call: .; clone_size: .; cdr3_aa: CASSLVGGTVKNIQYF; cdr3_nt: TGTGCCAGCAGCTTAGTTGGAGGGACCGTGAAAAACATTCAGTACTTC
j_call: TRBJ2-7; v_call: TRBV7-2; d_call: .; clone_size: .; cdr3_aa: CASSRASGDEQYF; cdr3_nt: TGTGCCAGCAGCCGTGCGAGTGGCGACGAGCAGTACTTC
j_call: TRBJ1-5; v_call: TRBV20-1; d_call: TRBD1; clone_size: few; cdr3_aa: CSARDKQGGGEGNQPQHF; cdr3_nt: TGCAGTGCTAGAGACAAACAGGGGGGTGGAGAAGGCAATCAGCCCCAGCATTTT
j_call: TRBJ1-1; v_call: TRBV20-1; d_call: TRBD1; clone_size: .; cdr3_aa: CSARLQGAMKTEAFF; cdr3_nt: TGCAGTGCTAGGTTACAGGGGGCTATGAAGACTGAAGCTTTCTTT
j_call: TRBJ1-1; v_call: TRBV12-3/TRBV12-4; d_call: .; clone_size: .; cdr3_aa: CASTLRGTTEAFF; cdr3_nt: TGTGCCAGCACCCTCCGAGGGACCACTGAAGCTTTCTTT
j_call: TRBJ2-7; v_call: TRBV29-1; d_call: .; clone_size: .; cdr3_aa: CSVTRPGSSYEQYF; cdr3_nt: TGCAGCGTCACCCGTCCAGGTTCTTCCTACGAGCAGTACTTC
j_call: TRBJ2-7; v_call: TRBV3-1; d_call: .; clone_size: few; cdr3_aa: CASSPSNVPYEQYF; cdr3_nt: TGTGCCAGCAGCCCAAGCAATGTGCCCTACGAGCAGTACTTC
j_call: TRBJ2-2; v_call: TRBV28; d_call: .; clone_size: .; cdr3_aa: CASSSRGKSIGELFF; cdr3_nt: TGTGCCAGCAGTTCTCGGGGAAAGAGCATCGGGGAGCTGTTTTTT
j_call: TRBJ2-7; v_call: TRBV5-1; d_call: TRBD1; clone_size: .; cdr3_aa: CASSTGQRYEQYF; cdr3_nt: TGCGCCAGCTCGACGGGACAGCGCTACGAGCAGTACTTC
j_call: TRBJ2-7; v_call: TRBV20-1; d_call: TRBD2; clone_size: .; cdr3_aa: CSARGQREYRGQYF; cdr3_nt: TGCAGTGCTAGAGGACAGCGGGAGTATAGGGGGCAGTACTTC
j_call: TRBJ2-7; v_call: TRBV10-3; d_call: .; clone_size: many; cdr3_aa: CAAGSSGTHYEQYF; cdr3_nt: TGTGCCGCCGGGAGTTCTGGGACCCACTACGAGCAGTACTTC
j_call: TRBJ1-1; v_call: TRBV25-1; d_call: .; clone_size: few; cdr3_aa: CASSEGGEAFF; cdr3_nt: TGTGCCAGCAGTGAGGGGGGGGAAGCTTTCTTT
j_call: TRBJ2-3; v_call: TRBV27; d_call: .; clone_size: .; cdr3_aa: CASSLSLPRTDTQYF; cdr3_nt: TGTGCCAGCAGTTTAAGCCTCCCCCGCACAGATACGCAGTATTTT
j_call: TRBJ2-3; v_call: TRBV12-5; d_call: .; clone_size: .; cdr3_aa: CASGPRGTDTQYF; cdr3_nt: TGTGCTAGTGGCCCCCGGGGCACAGATACGCAGTATTTT
j_call: TRBJ2-6; v_call: TRBV20-1; d_call: .; clone_size: many; cdr3_aa: CSASGQSSISGANVLTF; cdr3_nt: TGCAGTGCTAGTGGACAGAGTTCTATTTCTGGGGCCAACGTCCTGACTTTC
j_call: TRBJ2-1; v_call: TRBV10-3; d_call: TRBD1; clone_size: many; cdr3_aa: CAISDPGQGFDEQFF; cdr3_nt: TGTGCCATCAGTGATCCGGGACAGGGGTTCGATGAGCAGTTCTTC
j_call: TRBJ1-6; v_call: TRBV7-7; d_call: .; clone_size: few; cdr3_aa: CASSPEINSPLHF; cdr3_nt: TGTGCCAGCAGCCCAGAAATTAATTCACCCCTCCACTTT
j_call: TRBJ2-2; v_call: TRBV5-1; d_call: .; clone_size: .; cdr3_aa: CASSLELGPSANTGELFF; cdr3_nt: TGCGCCAGCAGCTTGGAACTGGGGCCCTCGGCGAACACCGGGGAGCTGTTTTTT
j_call: TRBJ1-1; v_call: TRBV20-1; d_call: .; clone_size: many; cdr3_aa: CSARDQASDVAFF; cdr3_nt: TGCAGTGCTAGAGATCAGGCAAGCGATGTAGCTTTCTTT
j_call: TRBJ2-2; v_call: TRBV7-2; d_call: TRBD2; clone_size: many; cdr3_aa: CASRSGLAANTGELFF; cdr3_nt: TGTGCCAGCAGGAGCGGACTAGCGGCGAACACCGGGGAGCTGTTTTTT
j_call: TRBJ2-5; v_call: TRBV6-2/TRBV6-3; d_call: .; clone_size: few; cdr3_aa: CASTLRLAEGQETQYF; cdr3_nt: TGTGCCAGCACTCTGAGGTTAGCGGAGGGCCAAGAGACCCAGTACTTC
j_call: TRBJ1-1; v_call: TRBV2; d_call: TRBD1; clone_size: many; cdr3_aa: CASRDLDRVTEAFF; cdr3_nt: TGTGCCAGCAGGGATCTGGACAGGGTCACTGAAGCTTTCTTT
j_call: TRBJ2-5; v_call: TRBV20-1; d_call: TRBD2; clone_size: many; cdr3_aa: CSAKRDYPQETQYF; cdr3_nt: TGCAGTGCTAAAAGGGACTACCCCCAAGAGACCCAGTACTTC
j_call: TRBJ2-2; v_call: TRBV30; d_call: TRBD1; clone_size: .; cdr3_aa: CAWSDPRQGGLNTGELFF; cdr3_nt: TGTGCCTGGAGTGATCCCAGACAGGGGGGCCTGAACACCGGGGAGCTGTTTTTT
j_call: TRBJ1-1; v_call: TRBV28; d_call: .; clone_size: .; cdr3_aa: CASGVYLNTEAFF; cdr3_nt: TGTGCCAGTGGGGTCTACCTGAACACTGAAGCTTTCTTT
j_call: TRBJ2-2; v_call: TRBV28; d_call: TRBD2; clone_size: many; cdr3_aa: CASSFPGLATNTGELFF; cdr3_nt: TGTGCCAGCAGTTTTCCGGGACTAGCAACGAACACCGGGGAGCTGTTTTTT